The entry below gives a single T cell receptor (beta chain) sequence along with its context. This clonotype was counted a few times. Its antigen is currently not known. Base qualities are missing; no much larger clone stands one base away. V lost 4 bases and J lost 5 bases, and the count of bases not matched to a germline gene is 7. Sequences MGHRA (CDR1) and YSYEKL (CDR2) are obtained from the germline V gene. Measured from the cysteine to the phenylalanine, the CDR3 is 16 residues long. Left in the record is the CDR3 DNA by itself, 48 bases read in frame from the first base. The data stem from a study of T cells in Graves' hyperthyroidism and ophthalmopathy (dated by TCRdb to about 2019). At the level of the whole study: Peripheral blood samples were taken at initial diagnosis, before any treatment was given. A discovery cohort of about 100 patients, 43 with Graves' ophthalmopathy and 55 to 60 with stable Graves' hyperthyroidism, was used to find distinguishing TCR V-J signatures. Whether ophthalmopathy could be predicted prospectively was tested in an independent validation cohort made up of roughly 19 hyperthyroidism patients plus 17 patients who later progressed to ophthalmopathy. In more than 5 Graves' hyperthyroidism patients, the study also compared T-cell repertoires from thyroid tissue with T-cell repertoires from blood. The paper reports TCR Vbeta CDR3 sequencing of roughly 140 peripheral blood samples: some 41 ophthalmopathy, some 80 hyperthyroidism and 17 progressor patients. The 80 to 100 discovery patients were randomly divided into training and test sets at a 7:3 ratio. Following sampling, methimazole starting at 30 mg daily was given to hyperthyroidism patients, and high-dose intravenous methylprednisolone was given to ophthalmopathy patients.

Amplification of TCR beta CDR3 regions was carried out from RNA transcripts. A first-round RT-PCR of the TCR CDR3 used the HTBI primer set with the Qiagen OneStep RT-PCR kit. A second multiplex PCR round built the libraries, followed by size selection and purification. The libraries were sequenced on an Illumina HiSeq2000 using paired-end 100 bp reads. The paper's processing steps were these. SOAPnuke was used to process the raw data, throwing out any read that contained adapters or uncalled bases, had a mean Phred below 15, or lacked an exact constant-primer or identifier match. High-quality paired reads were merged using COPE v1.2.5, and each unique nucleotide sequence was defined as a clonotype. Clonotypes were aligned to IMGT TRBV, TRBD and TRBJ reference segments using MiTCR v1.1. Only V-J combinations with frequency above 0.0001, covering roughly 99% of repertoires, were analysed. A TCS score was defined as the ratio of F50 (clonal expansion) to E x V (chaos), with BLOSUM62-based TCRdist applied between CDR3 peptides within each V-J. Welch's t-statistics and random forest reduced 450 to 600 V-J features to 10 to 15, which were used in a naive Bayes classifier (R e1071). The raw public reads went through TCRdb reprocessing: fastp at Q25, MiXCR clone calling, in-frame beta chains kept. CDR3 protein sequences are deduplicated, and each keeps its most common genes and DNA. These V and J calls originate from TCRdb's pipeline instead of the authors' own analysis. The sample table records approximately 520,000 distinct CDR3 sequences; roughly 20% of these occur just once. The ten most abundant clones make up about 26% of the sample.

Graves' hyperthyroidism was defined as stable when no progression to ophthalmopathy occurred over 18 months of follow-up. Hyperthyroidism patients were newly diagnosed, with disease duration under 2 months, and aged 18 to 65 years. Exclusion was applied to patients with uncontrolled infections, other autoimmune diseases, pregnancy or lactation. Diagnoses were established on the basis of clinical symptoms, serum thyroxine and TRAb, thyroid ultrasound, and orbital computed tomography. PBMCs were isolated from about 10 ml of fresh peripheral blood by Ficoll-Paque density gradient centrifugation. Total RNA was extracted with Trizol reagent, and quality was checked on an Agilent 2100 Bioanalyzer. Points the paper makes about the study in general: Ophthalmopathy was separated from stable hyperthyroidism by a 13 V-J signature model, with over 85% sensitivity and roughly 81% specificity obtained in cross-validation and 80%/75% obtained in testing. Sample size was not statistically predetermined, and investigators were not blinded to group allocation. In validation, progression to ophthalmopathy was predicted by the model with 70.59% sensitivity and around 76% specificity, a median of approximately 7.1 months before onset. Most expanded thyroid clonotypes (frequency above 0.001) were also detected in blood, a finding suggesting that blood repertoires may reflect thyroid immune responses.

The material sequenced was blood. The receptor chain draws on TRBV4-1 and TRBJ1-5, with 11 central nucleotides matching TRBD1. The sequence came from a man aged 18 to 29 with Graves' hyperthyroidism. Here the CDR3 is given as CASSLTGQGAYQPQHF. Here is the DNA: TGCGCCAGCAGCCTGACTGGACAGGGGGCATATCAGCCCCAGCATTTT.